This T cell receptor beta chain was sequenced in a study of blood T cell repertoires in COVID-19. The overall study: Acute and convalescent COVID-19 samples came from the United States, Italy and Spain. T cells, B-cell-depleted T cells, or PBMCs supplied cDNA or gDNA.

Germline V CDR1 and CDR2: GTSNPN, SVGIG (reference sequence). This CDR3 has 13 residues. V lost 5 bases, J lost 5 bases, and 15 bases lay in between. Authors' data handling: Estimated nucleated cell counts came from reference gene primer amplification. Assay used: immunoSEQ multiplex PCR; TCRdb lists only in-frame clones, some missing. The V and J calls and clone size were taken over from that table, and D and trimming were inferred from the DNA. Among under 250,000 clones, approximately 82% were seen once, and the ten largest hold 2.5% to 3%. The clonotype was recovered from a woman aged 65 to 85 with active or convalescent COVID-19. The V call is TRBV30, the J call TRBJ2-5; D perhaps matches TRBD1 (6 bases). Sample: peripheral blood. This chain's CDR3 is CAWGDWGRETQYF. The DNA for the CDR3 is TGTGCCTGGGGCGACTGGGGGCGGGAGACCCAGTACTTC.